This TCR beta chain originates from a study of T cells expressing NK-cell markers. TCRdb re-called the 5' RACE reads and shows each CDR3 protein once, DNA omitted. This sample's table has 500,000 or so distinct CDR3 sequences. This CDR3 has 15 amino acids. Germline V gene sequence: CDR1 SGHDT, CDR2 YYEEEE. The clonotype comes from a young man in good health. The rearrangement uses TRBV5-6 and TRBJ2-1; TCRdb names TRBD2, which stays unverified in the absence of DNA. The sequencing sample was made of blood T cells: a sorted CD56 or NKG2C T cell subset, CD4+ or CD8+ T cells, or bulk PBMC T cells (not recorded which). The CDR3 is CASSQPGLGEDEQFF.